This T cell receptor (beta chain) is drawn from a study of cytomegalovirus exposure and HLA in healthy donors. Across the whole study: Some 180 million T cells yielded 117 million unique TCR beta sequences in earlier analysis.

It was with 60 Vbeta and 13 Jbeta primers that the PCR ran. Assay used: immunoSEQ multiplex PCR; TCRdb lists only in-frame clones, some missing. The table shows tens of thousands of clones, with 70% to 75% occurring only once. Germline V CDR1 and CDR2: LNHDA, SQIVND (reference sequence). The CDR3 totals 15 residues. The V end was cut by 7 bases, the J end by 0 bases, with 10 bases between. This clone showed up just a few times. The target antigen is unknown. Notes on the study in general: Associated with cytomegalovirus, according to the listing, were about 160 TCR beta chains.

The sequence was obtained from a woman aged 25 to 39 in good health and CMV-seropositive. The V gene is TRBV19, the J gene TRBJ2-6, with D possibly matching TRBD2 (5 bases). The sequenced material came from PBMCs. This CDR3 reads CASNFGDSGANVLTF. The DNA of the CDR3 is TGTGCCAGTAACTTCGGGGACTCTGGGGCCAACGTCCTGACTTTC. The variable domain in full, completed from reference TRBV19 and TRBJ2-6, reads DGGITQSPKYLFRKEGQNVTLSCEQNLNHDAMYWYRQDPGQGLRLIYYSQIVNDFQKGDIAEGYSVSREKKESFPLTVTSAQKNPTAFYLCASNFGDSGANVLTFGAGSRLTVL.